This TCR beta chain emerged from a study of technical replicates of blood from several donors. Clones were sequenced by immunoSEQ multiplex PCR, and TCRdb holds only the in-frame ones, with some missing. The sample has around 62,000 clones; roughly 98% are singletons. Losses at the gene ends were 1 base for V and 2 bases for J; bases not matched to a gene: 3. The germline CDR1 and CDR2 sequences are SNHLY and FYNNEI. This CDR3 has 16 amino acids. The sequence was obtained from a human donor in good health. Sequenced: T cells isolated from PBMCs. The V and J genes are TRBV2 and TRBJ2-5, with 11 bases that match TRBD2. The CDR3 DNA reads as TGTGCCAGCAGTGAAGGGGTAGCGGGGGGGCAAGAGACCCAGTACTTC. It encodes CASSEGVAGGQETQYF.